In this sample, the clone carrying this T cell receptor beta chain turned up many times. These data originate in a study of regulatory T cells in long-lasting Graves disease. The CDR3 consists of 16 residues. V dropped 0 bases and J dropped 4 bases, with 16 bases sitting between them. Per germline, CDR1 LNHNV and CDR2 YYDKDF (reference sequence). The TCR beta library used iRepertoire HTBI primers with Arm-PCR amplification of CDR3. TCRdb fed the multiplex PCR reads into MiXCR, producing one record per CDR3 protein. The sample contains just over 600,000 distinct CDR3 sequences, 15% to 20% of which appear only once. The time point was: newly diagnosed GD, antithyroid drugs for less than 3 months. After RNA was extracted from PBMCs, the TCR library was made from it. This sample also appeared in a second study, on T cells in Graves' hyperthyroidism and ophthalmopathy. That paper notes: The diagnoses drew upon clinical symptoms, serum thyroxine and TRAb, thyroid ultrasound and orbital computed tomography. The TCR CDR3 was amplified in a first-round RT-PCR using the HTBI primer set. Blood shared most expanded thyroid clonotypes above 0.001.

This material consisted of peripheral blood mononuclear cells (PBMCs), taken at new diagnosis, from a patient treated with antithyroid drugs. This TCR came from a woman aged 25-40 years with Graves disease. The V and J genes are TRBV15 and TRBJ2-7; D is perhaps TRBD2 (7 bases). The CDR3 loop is CATSRERTGGAYEQYF. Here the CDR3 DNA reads TGTGCCACCAGCAGAGAAAGGACTGGGGGGGCGTACGAGCAGTACTTC.